This TCR beta chain was profiled in a study of beta chain features in type 1 diabetes. As concerns this clone: The antigen remains undetermined.

The study reverse transcribed the entire isolated RNA, so it sequenced expressed TCRB transcripts. Sequencing used immunoSEQ multiplex PCR; TCRdb keeps in-frame clones, though not all of them. Altogether under 350,000 clones are present, roughly an eighth being singletons, with the ten largest covering about 0.015%. Study-wide findings and caveats: Highly expressing activated T cells could be over-counted with a cDNA template. TCRB CDR3s from Type 1 diabetes patients were moderately but significantly shorter in all four CD4+ subsets.

Germline trimming cut 4 bases from V and 5 bases from J; bases unmatched to any gene: 9. CDR3 length: 16 residues. From germline, CDR1 is SGHNT and CDR2 YENEEA. This rearrangement joins TRBV11-3 to TRBJ2-1; TRBD1 matches at 9 bases. Source material: naive CD4+ T cells from blood. This sequence originates from a man between 25 and 39 years old with type 1 diabetes. CDR3 nucleotide sequence: TGTGCCAGCAGCTGGAGCGGGACAGGGCCCGACAATGAGCAGTTCTTC. Translating it yields CASSWSGTGPDNEQFF.